This T cell receptor beta chain was retrieved from a study of human thymus T cells. Regarding the study as a whole: Related research examined unrelated individuals and reported that their thymic repertoires overlapped highly.

Clones were sequenced by immunoSEQ multiplex PCR, and TCRdb holds only the in-frame ones, with some missing. The sample contains tens of thousands of clones, around 95% of which appear only once. Surgeons resected thymus tissue during corrective heart surgery. With respect to this clone: Antigen specificity is unknown.

Sequenced input: thymus tissue. This TCR came from a girl under three years old with a congenital heart defect but otherwise immunologically healthy.

The CDR3 here is CASAHRDTQYF. DNA of the CDR3: TGTGCCAGCGCACACAGAGATACGCAGTATTTT. This chain links TRBV7-9 with TRBJ2-3; no clear D gene. This CDR3 region has 11 residues. The V and J ends lost 8 bases and 5 bases respectively, with 8 bases between them. CDR1 and CDR2 (germline): SEHNR, FQNEAQ (reference sequence).